These 15 T cell receptor beta chains originate from one sample sequenced in a study of blood T cell repertoires in COVID-19. Here immunoSEQ multiplex PCR was the method, and the copy in TCRdb shows in-frame clones only, minus some. The table shows 220,000 or so clones, with less than 90% occurring only once. The sequenced sample was PBMCs or T cells enriched from blood (not recorded which). The receptor set was obtained from a woman aged 40 to 55 who had recovered from COVID-19.

V is TRBV21-1 and J is TRBJ2-7; TRBD2 is the table's D call, not checked against the DNA. TRBV21-1 is given as a pseudogene. The CDR3 totals 12 residues. The CDR3 bases are TGTGCCACCCGAAGGGGGGGCTACGAGCAGTACTTC. Protein sequence: CATRRGGYEQYF.

In this sample, this clone turned up a few times. The V gene is TRBV28, the J gene TRBJ1-1, with D hard to call. This CDR3 spans 15 amino acids. With 9 bases removed from V and 7 bases from J, the gap between germline ends came to 24 bases. Germline V lookup: CDR1 MDHEN, CDR2 SYDVKM. CDR3 bases: TGTGCCAGTTACGAAGCGACCTATCGGGTGGGTGAAGCTTTCTTT. Translation: CASYEATYRVGEAFF.

The genes are TRBV12-5 and TRBJ2-3; D is undetermined. The CDR3 loop spans 13 amino acids. Trimming removed 6 bases at V and 6 bases at J, with 13 bases between. Germline CDR1 reads LGHNT; CDR2 reads FRNRAP. The CDR3 reads CASGKAVSDTQYF. In nucleotides, the CDR3 is TGTGCTAGTGGCAAGGCGGTTAGTGATACGCAGTATTTT.

This chain uses TRBV5-1 with TRBJ1-6; TRBD1 matches 8 bases. Germline V gives CDR1 SGHRS, CDR2 YFSETQ. V lost 2 bases to trimming and J lost 7 bases; unmatched junction nucleotides: 5. This CDR3 has 15 residues. The CDR3 reads CASSLMTGENSPLHF. In nucleotides, the CDR3 is TGCGCCAGCAGCTTAATGACAGGGGAGAATTCACCCCTCCACTTT.

The chain employs TRBV10-3 and TRBJ1-5; 7 bases are shared with TRBD1. Germline CDR1 ENHRY, CDR2 SYGVKD. The CDR3 has 14 residues. Unmatched junction bases numbered 6, after V lost 6 bases and J lost 4 bases. CDR3 DNA: TGTGCCATCAGCCAACAGGGGTCAAATCAGCCCCAGCATTTT. Translation: CAISQQGSNQPQHF.

For the CDR3, the DNA is TGTGCCAGCACCTCGAGTGCGTCCGGTGAAAAACTGTTTTTT. It encodes CASTSSASGEKLFF. The V call is TRBV28, the J call TRBJ1-4, with unresolved D. Germline values: CDR1 MDHEN, CDR2 SYDVKM. V shed 7 bases and J shed 7 bases, with 16 bases lying between them. The CDR3 runs to 14 residues.

The chain carries TRBV5-5 and TRBJ2-5, with D uncertain. Germline V gene sequence: CDR1 SGHKS, CDR2 YYEKEE (reference sequence). The CDR3 is 15 amino acids. V was pared by 1 base and J by 1 base, with 11 bases between. In nucleotides, the CDR3 is TGTGCCAGCAGCTTGTGGAGCAACGCCCAAGAGACCCAGTACTTC. Protein sequence: CASSLWSNAQETQYF.

The V and J genes are TRBV4-1 and TRBJ2-1; 11 nucleotides match TRBD2. The junction had 8 bases not matched to a gene; V was cut back by 4 bases and J by 6 bases. CDR3 size: 16 residues. The germline V gene has CDR1 MGHRA and CDR2 YSYEKL. For the CDR3, the DNA is TGCGCCAGCAGCCCCCCTGGGCTAGCGGGAGGCAATGAGCAGTTCTTC. It is translated as CASSPPGLAGGNEQFF.

This chain uses TRBV28 with TRBJ2-7, with 11 bases fitting TRBD1. The V and J ends lost 4 bases and 3 bases, in that order; junction bases with no gene match: 5. The CDR3 extends over 15 amino acids. Germline V CDR1 and CDR2: MDHEN, SYDVKM. The chain's CDR3 is CASSWGTGGLYEQYF. The CDR3 DNA sequence: TGTGCCAGCAGTTGGGGGACAGGGGGTCTCTACGAGCAGTACTTC.

The rearrangement joins TRBV20-1 to TRBJ2-1; 10 nucleotides align to TRBD1. The CDR3 is 14 amino acids. The germline CDR1 and CDR2 sequences are DFQATT and SNEGSKA (reference sequence). J lost 3 bases, V lost 3 bases, and 2 bases had no gene match. CDR3 in amino acids: CSASRTGGYNEQFF. The CDR3 nucleotides read TGCAGTGCTAGTCGGACAGGGGGCTACAATGAGCAGTTCTTC.

The rearrangement uses TRBV11-2 and TRBJ2-7; TRBD2 matches at 8 bases. This CDR3 has 15 amino acids. In germline, CDR1 is SGHAT, CDR2 FQNNGV. CDR3 loop: CASSIGLATSSEQYV. DNA for the CDR3: TGTGCCAGCAGCATTGGACTAGCAACGTCCTCCGAGCAGTACGTC.

The V call is TRBV4-3, the J call TRBJ2-1; TRBD2 matches at 7 bases. There are 15 residues in the CDR3. V lost 4 bases to trimming and J lost 1 base; unmatched junction nucleotides: 4. CDR1 is LGHNA, CDR2 YSLEER, per germline. The chain's CDR3 is CASSLGLVSYNEQFF. The CDR3 bases are TGCGCCAGCAGCCTAGGACTAGTTTCCTACAATGAGCAGTTCTTC.

This clone was found once. V is TRBV5-6 and J is TRBJ2-7; 7 nucleotides agree with TRBD2. The germline V gene encodes CDR1 SGHDT and CDR2 YYEEEE. This CDR3 has 14 residues. The V gene end was trimmed by 0 bases and the J gene end by 7 bases; junction bases not matched to a gene: 7. DNA of the CDR3: TGTGCCAGCAGCTTGGCCTACACGGGGGGAGAGCAGTACGTC. It encodes CASSLAYTGGEQYV.

This rearrangement joins TRBV3-1 (or the pseudogene TRBV3-2) to TRBJ1-1; no firm D call. The CDR3 runs to 12 residues. Trimming took off 1 base at V and 5 bases at J, with 5 bases between the two ends. Germline V gene lookup returns CDR1 LGHDT and CDR2 YNNKEL (reference sequence). DNA for the CDR3: TGTGCCAGCAGCCAAGTTCGGACTGAAGCTTTCTTT. Its translation is CASSQVRTEAFF.

This clone was detected a few times. This chain joins TRBV5-4 and TRBJ2-2; TRBD2 agrees at 12 bases. With 2 bases clipped from V and 7 bases from J, the junction kept 12 bases outside the gene matches. Germline lookup yields CDR1 SGHNT and CDR2 YYREEE (reference sequence). This CDR3 has 18 residues. The CDR3, as DNA: TGTGCCAGCAGCTTTAGACTAGCGGGAGCCATAGGTAGCGGGGAGCTGTTTTTT. Its protein product is CASSFRLAGAIGSGELFF.